Shown below are 2 T cell receptor beta chains from a single sample sequenced in a study of blood T cell repertoires in COVID-19. This table comes from immunoSEQ multiplex PCR, and its TCRdb copy is limited to in-frame clones, with some not included. This table has around 83,000 clones, around 84% appearing once. Sequencing used peripheral blood. The receptors were sampled from a man older than 75 with active or convalescent COVID-19.

This chain joins TRBV5-1 and TRBJ1-1; 7 nucleotides align to TRBD1. The V gene end was trimmed by 8 bases and the J gene end by 3 bases; junction bases not matched to a gene: 4. The CDR3 has 12 residues. Germline V gene sequence: CDR1 SGHRS, CDR2 YFSETQ. CDR3 sequence (DNA): TGCGCCAGTACAGGGGCGCACACTGAAGCTTTCTTT. This sequence encodes CASTGAHTEAFF.

The rearrangement links TRBV5-1 to TRBJ2-5; 16 nucleotides match TRBD2. V lost 4 bases and J lost 5; bases outside the gene matches: 8. The germline gives CDR1 SGHRS, CDR2 YFSETQ. This CDR3 comprises 17 residues. The CDR3 spells CASSPGLAGGNGETQYF. CDR3 bases: TGCGCCAGCAGCCCGGGACTAGCGGGGGGGAATGGTGAGACCCAGTACTTC. The full variable domain, rest sourced from reference TRBV5-1 and TRBJ2-5, is KAGVTQTPRYLIKTRGQQVTLSCSPISGHRSVSWYQQTPGQGLQFLFEYFSETQRNKGNFPGRFSGRQFSNSRSEMNVSTLELGDSALYLCASSPGLAGGNGETQYFGPGTRLLVL.